These 18 T cell receptor beta chains originate from one sample sequenced in a study of cytomegalovirus exposure and HLA in healthy donors. Primers: 60 Vbeta forward and 13 Jbeta reverse. The data were produced by immunoSEQ multiplex PCR, yet TCRdb's version contains in-frame clones alone and is incomplete. The table lists 150,000 to 200,000 clones, approximately 80% of them singletons. The sample taken for sequencing was PBMCs. Receptors originate from a woman aged 50 to 65 in good health and CMV-seronegative.

The chain joins TRBV5-4 to TRBJ2-2, with 8 bases matching TRBD2. The ends lost 1 base at V and 1 base at J; junction bases unmatched: 3. Per germline, CDR1 SGHNT and CDR2 YYREEE (reference sequence). There are 16 residues in the CDR3. The CDR3 DNA reads TGTGCCAGCAGCTTGATCGGGAGGGAGAACACCGGGGAGCTGTTTTTT. Residues: CASSLIGRENTGELFF.

This sequence joins TRBV9 and TRBJ2-2, with D possibly being TRBD2 (6 bases). The CDR3 loop spans 14 amino acids. Germline V CDR1 and CDR2: SGDLS, YYNGEE. V was clipped by 2 bases and J by 4 bases, with 9 bases between them. CDR3: CASSVGGSTGELFF. The CDR3 coding sequence is TGTGCCAGCAGCGTCGGAGGGAGCACCGGGGAGCTGTTTTTT.

The gene calls are TRBV5-1 and TRBJ2-1, with 10 positions matching TRBD2. Germline values: CDR1 SGHRS, CDR2 YFSETQ. This CDR3 has 15 amino acids. V lost 4 bases to trimming and J lost 8 bases; unmatched junction nucleotides: 9. The CDR3 protein is CASSELAGTSDEQFF. Here the CDR3 DNA reads TGCGCCAGCAGCGAACTAGCGGGAACTTCGGATGAGCAGTTCTTC.

Only one count was recorded for this clone. V gene TRBV6-6 combines with J gene TRBJ2-2; TRBD1 is a possible D gene (5 bases). The germline gives CDR1 MNHNY, CDR2 SVGAGI (reference sequence). With 8 bases removed from V and 5 bases from J, the gap between germline ends came to 15 bases. This CDR3 is built from 14 residues. The CDR3 DNA is TGTGCCAGCCTCAGACAGCTTCCGACCGGGGAGCTGTTTTTT. Its translation is CASLRQLPTGELFF.

This sequence joins TRBV13 and TRBJ1-3; D is unclear. Trimming pared 4 bases from V and 0 bases from J, leaving 7 bases between. The V gene's germline CDR1 is PRHDT and CDR2 FYEKMQ (reference sequence). The CDR3 length is 14 residues. CDR3 protein: CASSYSNSGNTIYF. DNA of the CDR3: TGTGCCAGCAGCTACTCGAACTCTGGAAACACCATATATTTT.

This sequence joins TRBV29-1 and TRBJ2-5; D is possibly TRBD1 (6 bases). Judging by the DNA end, TRBJ2-7 fits better; the J call may be wrong. Germline CDR1 reads SQVTM; CDR2 reads ANQGSEA. The CDR3 length is 16 residues. The CDR3 DNA reads as TGCAGCGTTGACAACCCCGTGGGGGCGGACTCCTACGAGCAGTACTTC. Its protein product is CSVDNPVGADSYEQYF.

This clone was counted a few times. The gene calls are TRBV7-9 and TRBJ1-4, with D possibly being TRBD1 (5 bases). This CDR3 has 15 residues. Germline CDR1 SEHNR, CDR2 FQNEAQ (reference sequence). Trimming took off 5 bases at V and 4 bases at J, with 14 bases between the two ends. The CDR3 reads CASSPPTALNEKLFF. The CDR3 coding sequence is TGTGCCAGCAGCCCCCCGACAGCACTTAATGAAAAACTGTTTTTT.

This chain uses TRBV2 with TRBJ1-3; D gene unclear. CDR1 is SNHLY, CDR2 FYNNEI, per germline. The V gene lost 5 bases and the J gene lost 8 bases, with 19 bases spanning the gap. The CDR3 spans 15 residues. CDR3 in DNA: TGTGCCAGCAGTATCCAGAGGTCCCAAGGAGACACCATATATTTT. It specifies CASSIQRSQGDTIYF.

The rearrangement uses TRBV6-4 and TRBJ2-5, with D possibly being TRBD1 (6 bases). The CDR3 runs 14 residues. Trimming cost V 4 bases and J 5 bases, with 14 bases left between them. CDR1 is MRHNA and CDR2 is SNTAGT in the germline V gene. For the CDR3, the DNA is TGTGCCAGCAGTGCTGACAGGAATTCCGAGACCCAGTACTTC. Translation: CASSADRNSETQYF.

In this sample, this clone turned up once. This rearrangement joins TRBV5-1 to TRBJ2-1; the match to TRBD2 covers 14 bases. The CDR3 has 17 amino acids. Trimming at V came to 4 bases and at J to 6 bases, leaving 9 bases not matched to a gene. In germline, CDR1 is SGHRS, CDR2 YFSETQ. The CDR3 is CASSADEGLAGVNEQFF. Here the CDR3 DNA reads TGCGCCAGCAGCGCCGATGAGGGACTAGCGGGAGTCAATGAGCAGTTCTTC.

A single count supports this clone. V and J are TRBV5-1 and TRBJ2-1; D might be TRBD2 (5 bases). Germline V lookup: CDR1 SGHRS, CDR2 YFSETQ. The ends were cut back, 3 bases at V and 2 bases at J, with 9 bases in the middle. This CDR3 has 14 residues. For the CDR3, the DNA is TGCGCCAGCAGCTATACAGCGGCCTACAATGAGCAGTTCTTC. Its protein product is CASSYTAAYNEQFF.

This chain connects TRBV19 to TRBJ2-3; 12 positions match TRBD1. The germline V gene encodes CDR1 LNHDA and CDR2 SQIVND (reference sequence). Trimming at V came to 3 bases and at J to 5 bases, leaving 3 bases not matched to a gene. The length of the CDR3 is 15 residues. This CDR3 reads CASSMGQGAGDTQYF. In DNA, the CDR3 is TGTGCCAGTAGTATGGGACAGGGGGCAGGAGATACGCAGTATTTT. The whole variable domain, remainder taken from reference TRBV19 and TRBJ2-3, is DGGITQSPKYLFRKEGQNVTLSCEQNLNHDAMYWYRQDPGQGLRLIYYSQIVNDFQKGDIAEGYSVSREKKESFPLTVTSAQKNPTAFYLCASSMGQGAGDTQYFGPGTRLTVL.

V is TRBV2 and J is TRBJ2-2; no reliable D call. The germline V gene has CDR1 SNHLY and CDR2 FYNNEI. Deletions cut 7 bases from V and 7 bases from J, with 16 bases between. This CDR3 contains 14 residues. The CDR3 reads CASNLDQPSGELFF. The CDR3 bases are TGTGCCAGCAACCTAGACCAGCCGAGCGGGGAGCTGTTTTTT.

The chain links TRBV28 to TRBJ1-2; D gene uncertain. The length of the CDR3 is 12 residues. Trimming stripped 2 bases from V and 6 bases from J, with 7 bases between. In germline, CDR1 is MDHEN, CDR2 SYDVKM. The CDR3 sequence: CASSLVRDGYTF. DNA of the CDR3: TGTGCCAGCAGTTTAGTACGGGATGGCTACACCTTC.

The chain links TRBV25-1 to TRBJ1-3; D remains ambiguous. This CDR3 has 13 residues. Looked up from germline, CDR1 is MGHDK and CDR2 is SYGVNS. Deletions cut 4 bases from V and 2 bases from J, with 6 bases between. CDR3 loop: CASSGPAGNTIYF. CDR3 nucleotides: TGTGCCAGCAGTGGCCCAGCTGGAAACACCATATATTTT.

The V call is TRBV2, the J call TRBJ2-2; D is undetermined. CDR1 and CDR2 (germline): SNHLY, FYNNEI. The length of the CDR3 is 12 residues. Trimming took 3 bases from V and 6 from J, leaving 5 bases between them. CDR3 bases: TGTGCCAGCAGTGACCCCGCCGGGGAGCTGTTTTTT. Protein: CASSDPAGELFF.

The CDR3 nucleotides read TGTGCCAGCAGTTTCATCCGGGGGGCCACCTACGAGCAGTACTTC. Translation: CASSFIRGATYEQYF. The rearrangement joins TRBV28 to TRBJ2-7, with a tentative D call TRBD2 (7 bases). CDR1 is MDHEN, CDR2 SYDVKM, per germline. The ends were cut back, 3 bases at V and 2 bases at J, with 14 bases in the middle. The CDR3 is made up of 15 amino acids.

The chain joins TRBV4-1 to TRBJ1-1; TRBD1 agrees at 8 bases. In germline, CDR1 is MGHRA, CDR2 YSYEKL. The CDR3 has 13 amino acids. The junction had 6 bases not matched to a gene; V was cut back by 8 bases and J by 4 bases. The CDR3 loop reads CASRLQGGTEAFF. The CDR3 nucleotides read TGCGCCAGCCGCCTACAGGGGGGCACTGAAGCTTTCTTT.